These T cell receptor beta chains were read from a single sample in a study of T cell repertoires in cytomegalovirus infection. TCRdb reprocessed the reads via MiXCR and lists one record per CDR3 protein. This sample carries fewer than 200,000 distinct CDR3 sequences, roughly 9% of them seen once, and the ten largest clones take about 5%. Material: PBMCs. The receptors were gathered from a human donor in good health (CMV status not recorded). Some clones in this sample may be carry-over from other donors' samples. Each CDR3 is given with its conserved first and last residue. Fields, in order: J gene, clone size, V gene, D gene, CDR3 DNA, CDR3 protein. A D gene is named only where the DNA matches it firmly. Size is stated for part of the rows, as once, few or many counts, or as a class when the clone is expanded.

J gene: TRBJ2-2
clone size: -
V gene: TRBV2
D gene: -
CDR3 DNA: TGTGCCAGCAGTATGGGGACCGGGGAGCTGTTTTTT
CDR3 protein: CASSMGTGELFF

J gene: TRBJ2-7
clone size: many
V gene: TRBV7-2
D gene: -
CDR3 DNA: TGTGCCAGCAGCTCGGACAGATTTGCCTACGAGCAGTACTTC
CDR3 protein: CASSSDRFAYEQYF

J gene: TRBJ2-3
clone size: many
V gene: TRBV28
D gene: -
CDR3 DNA: TGTGCCAGCAGGCGACAGGGAGGTGATACGCAGTATTTT
CDR3 protein: CASRRQGGDTQYF

J gene: TRBJ2-5
clone size: -
V gene: TRBV20-1
D gene: TRBD2
CDR3 DNA: TGCAGTGCTAGATCCGGGACTAGCGGGGACCAAGAGACCCAGTACTTC
CDR3 protein: CSARSGTSGDQETQYF

J gene: TRBJ1-6
clone size: many
V gene: TRBV7-8
D gene: TRBD1
CDR3 DNA: TGTGCCAGCAGCTTAGTCCAGCTTCGTATTGGACAGGGTATTAATTCACCCCTCCACTTT
CDR3 protein: CASSLVQLRIGQGINSPLHF

J gene: TRBJ2-1
clone size: medium-sized
V gene: TRBV7-8
D gene: TRBD2
CDR3 DNA: TGTGCCAGCAGCGGAAGACTAGCGGGGGGGCGCGTTGAGCAGTTCTTC
CDR3 protein: CASSGRLAGGRVEQFF

J gene: TRBJ2-7
clone size: many
V gene: TRBV7-2
D gene: TRBD2
CDR3 DNA: TGTGCCAGCAGCTTAGGCGGGAGTCAGCACGAGCAGTACTTC
CDR3 protein: CASSLGGSQHEQYF

J gene: TRBJ1-6
clone size: many
V gene: TRBV7-2
D gene: TRBD1
CDR3 DNA: TGTGCCAGCAGCTTAAACGGACAGGGGATTTCACCCCTCCACTTT
CDR3 protein: CASSLNGQGISPLHF

J gene: TRBJ2-3
clone size: many
V gene: TRBV7-2
D gene: -
CDR3 DNA: TGTGCCAGCAGCCCCAGTAGTTCCACAGATACGCAGTATTTT
CDR3 protein: CASSPSSSTDTQYF

J gene: TRBJ2-5
clone size: many
V gene: TRBV7-8
D gene: -
CDR3 DNA: TGTGCCAGCAGCTCCGCGTTCCAGTACTTC
CDR3 protein: CASSSAFQYF

J gene: TRBJ1-3
clone size: few
V gene: TRBV18
D gene: TRBD1
CDR3 DNA: TGTGCCAGCTCACCGACCGGGACAGACTCTGGAAACACCATATATTTT
CDR3 protein: CASSPTGTDSGNTIYF

J gene: TRBJ2-7
clone size: many
V gene: TRBV7-2
D gene: -
CDR3 DNA: TGTGCCAGCAGCCGCGGGGCAACCGAGCCGAGGGAGCAGTACTTC
CDR3 protein: CASSRGATEPREQYF

J gene: TRBJ1-6
clone size: many
V gene: TRBV12-3/TRBV12-4
D gene: -
CDR3 DNA: TGTGCCAGCAGTCAACAGGGAAGGAATTCACCCCTCCACTTT
CDR3 protein: CASSQQGRNSPLHF

J gene: TRBJ2-1
clone size: -
V gene: TRBV5-1
D gene: TRBD2
CDR3 DNA: TGCGCCAGCAGCTTGAACGGGGGGGCGGGTGAGCAGTTCTTC
CDR3 protein: CASSLNGGAGEQFF

J gene: TRBJ2-1
clone size: -
V gene: TRBV20-1
D gene: TRBD2
CDR3 DNA: TGCAGTGCTAGAGATGGACTAGCGGGGGGGGCTCGGGCCAATGAGCAGTTCTTC
CDR3 protein: CSARDGLAGGARANEQFF

J gene: TRBJ2-3
clone size: -
V gene: TRBV20-1
D gene: -
CDR3 DNA: TGCAGTGCGGGGTCGAGCGGAGTGGATGGGTTTACAGATACGCAGTATTTT
CDR3 protein: CSAGSSGVDGFTDTQYF

J gene: TRBJ1-3
clone size: many
V gene: TRBV7-2
D gene: -
CDR3 DNA: TGTGCCAGCAGCCCACCCTTGGCACTTGGAAACACCATATATTTT
CDR3 protein: CASSPPLALGNTIYF

J gene: TRBJ1-1
clone size: many
V gene: TRBV5-4
D gene: -
CDR3 DNA: TGTGCCAGCAGCTGGAATAGAGGTATGGGCACTGAAGCTTTCTTT
CDR3 protein: CASSWNRGMGTEAFF

J gene: TRBJ1-2
clone size: many
V gene: TRBV7-2
D gene: TRBD1
CDR3 DNA: TGTGCCAGCGGCGCAACAGGGGTTAACTATGGCTACACCTTC
CDR3 protein: CASGATGVNYGYTF

J gene: TRBJ1-2
clone size: many
V gene: TRBV7-6
D gene: TRBD1
CDR3 DNA: TGTGCCAGCAGCACCCTGGAGACAGGGTATGGCTACACCTTC
CDR3 protein: CASSTLETGYGYTF

J gene: TRBJ2-7
clone size: few
V gene: TRBV29-1
D gene: -
CDR3 DNA: TGCAGCGTTCAACTAGAAACTTACGAGCAGTACTTC
CDR3 protein: CSVQLETYEQYF

J gene: TRBJ1-1
clone size: many
V gene: TRBV7-9
D gene: -
CDR3 DNA: TGTGCCAGCAGCTTAGGGGCCCTCTTTCCTGAAGCTTTCTTT
CDR3 protein: CASSLGALFPEAFF

J gene: TRBJ2-7
clone size: -
V gene: TRBV7-9
D gene: -
CDR3 DNA: TGTGCCAGCAGCTTAGCGGGGTGGTACGAGCAGTACTTC
CDR3 protein: CASSLAGWYEQYF

J gene: TRBJ1-5
clone size: -
V gene: TRBV2
D gene: -
CDR3 DNA: TGTGCCAGCAGTGTATCAGAGCTTAGCAATCAGCCCCAGCATTTT
CDR3 protein: CASSVSELSNQPQHF

J gene: TRBJ2-3
clone size: many
V gene: TRBV11-2
D gene: TRBD2
CDR3 DNA: TGTGCCAGCAGCCAGAGCGGGGGGGTTAGAGATACGCAGTATTTT
CDR3 protein: CASSQSGGVRDTQYF

J gene: TRBJ1-2
clone size: many
V gene: TRBV29-1
D gene: TRBD1
CDR3 DNA: TGCAGCGTTGAAGAACTGGGGACAGGATATGGCTACACCTTC
CDR3 protein: CSVEELGTGYGYTF

J gene: TRBJ1-2
clone size: many
V gene: TRBV28
D gene: -
CDR3 DNA: TGTGCCAGCAGTATCTCATCCATCTATTCTAACTATGGCTACACCTTC
CDR3 protein: CASSISSIYSNYGYTF

J gene: TRBJ2-3
clone size: many
V gene: TRBV12-3/TRBV12-4
D gene: -
CDR3 DNA: TGTGCCAGCAGACAATCCGGCACAGATACGCAGTATTTT
CDR3 protein: CASRQSGTDTQYF

J gene: TRBJ1-2
clone size: -
V gene: TRBV6-2/TRBV6-3
D gene: -
CDR3 DNA: TGTGCCAGCAGTTACGGCGTAGCCGGCTACACCTTC
CDR3 protein: CASSYGVAGYTF

J gene: TRBJ2-3
clone size: many
V gene: TRBV11-2
D gene: TRBD2
CDR3 DNA: TGTGCCAGCAGCGCTGGGACTAGCGGGGGGGCTCCCTTAAGCACAGATACGCAGTATTTT
CDR3 protein: CASSAGTSGGAPLSTDTQYF

J gene: TRBJ2-7
clone size: many
V gene: TRBV7-2
D gene: TRBD1
CDR3 DNA: TGTGCCAGCAGAATAGCCCCTGGGACAGGCCCCTACGAGCAGTACTTC
CDR3 protein: CASRIAPGTGPYEQYF

J gene: TRBJ2-2
clone size: many
V gene: TRBV4-2
D gene: -
CDR3 DNA: TGTGCCAGCAGCCAAGATTGGGCAGCGAACACCGGGGAGCTGTTTTTT
CDR3 protein: CASSQDWAANTGELFF

J gene: TRBJ2-6
clone size: -
V gene: TRBV28
D gene: -
CDR3 DNA: TGTGCCAGCAGTTTCAGTGCCCGCGGGGCCAACGTCCTGACTTTC
CDR3 protein: CASSFSARGANVLTF

J gene: TRBJ2-1
clone size: many
V gene: TRBV7-8
D gene: TRBD1
CDR3 DNA: TGTGCCAGCAGCTTAGGACGGGACAGGGAGCAGTTCTTC
CDR3 protein: CASSLGRDREQFF

J gene: TRBJ1-1
clone size: many
V gene: TRBV7-6
D gene: -
CDR3 DNA: TGTGCCAGCAGCTTAGCCCCGGCTCTGGGCACTGAAGCTTTCTTT
CDR3 protein: CASSLAPALGTEAFF

J gene: TRBJ2-1
clone size: many
V gene: TRBV7-2
D gene: TRBD2
CDR3 DNA: TGTGCCAGCAGCTTACGGCTAGCGGTTTCCTACAATGAGCAGTTCTTC
CDR3 protein: CASSLRLAVSYNEQFF

J gene: TRBJ1-5
clone size: many
V gene: TRBV7-9
D gene: -
CDR3 DNA: TGTGCCAGCAGCTTAGCAACAGGTTTGCAGCCCCAGCATTTT
CDR3 protein: CASSLATGLQPQHF

J gene: TRBJ2-6
clone size: many
V gene: TRBV27
D gene: -
CDR3 DNA: TGTGCCAGCAGTCTACAGGGTCACGGCTCTGGGGCCAACGTCCTGACTTTC
CDR3 protein: CASSLQGHGSGANVLTF

J gene: TRBJ2-7
clone size: -
V gene: TRBV5-5
D gene: -
CDR3 DNA: TGTGCCAGCAGCTTGATCTCAGAGAAAAACGAGCAGTACTTC
CDR3 protein: CASSLISEKNEQYF

J gene: TRBJ2-5
clone size: -
V gene: TRBV20-1
D gene: TRBD2
CDR3 DNA: TGCAGTGCTAGAGGGACTAGCGGGGCATCTCAAGAGACCCAGTACTTC
CDR3 protein: CSARGTSGASQETQYF

J gene: TRBJ2-1
clone size: many
V gene: TRBV7-2
D gene: TRBD1
CDR3 DNA: TGTGCCAGCAGCAGGGGGGGACAGGGGATTTTGGAGCTGTTCTTC
CDR3 protein: CASSRGGQGILELFF